This is a list of T cell receptor beta chains from one sample in a study of Graves' ophthalmopathy and Graves' hyperthyroidism. Using its own MiXCR run on the multiplex PCR reads, TCRdb lists one record per CDR3 protein. The sample lists some 240,000 distinct CDR3 sequences; around 50% were seen once. What was sequenced was peripheral blood. These receptors originate from an adult man with Graves' ophthalmopathy. Each CDR3 is given with its conserved first and last residue. The order of the fields is J gene, clone size, V gene, D gene, CDR3 DNA, CDR3 protein. The D gene is left open where the match is weak. A clone size is listed for some rows: how often the clone was seen (once, few, many), or a class if it is expanded.

TRBJ1-1 . TRBV7-3 . TGTGCCAGCAGTTCCTCGACAGGACCTAACACTGAAGCTTTCTTT CASSSSTGPNTEAFF
TRBJ2-7 . TRBV12-3/TRBV12-4 . TGTGCCAGCAGTTTAGTTTCACAGCAGTACTTC CASSLVSQQYF
TRBJ1-2 few TRBV24-1 . TGTGCCACCAAAGGACAGTCTAACTATGGCTACACCTTC CATKGQSNYGYTF
TRBJ1-5 many TRBV29-1 TRBD1 TGCAGCGTTGGGACAGGGGTAGGACAGCCCCAGCATTTT CSVGTGVGQPQHF
TRBJ2-7 . TRBV20-1 . TGCAGTGCTAGAGTAGGGGGTATCGAGCAGTACTTC CSARVGGIEQYF
TRBJ2-2 . TRBV24-1 . TGTGCCACCAGTGACCAACCGGGACGGACGAACACCGGGGGGCTGTTTTTT CATSDQPGRTNTGGLFF
TRBJ2-7 . TRBV28 . TGTGCCAGCAGTTCCTCCTTGGGGGGACGGGTTCCCTACGAGCAGTACTTC CASSSSLGGRVPYEQYF
TRBJ1-5 . TRBV9 . TGTGCCAGCAGCGTAGGGGGCAGCTACAGGCAGCCCCAGCATTTT CASSVGGSYRQPQHF
TRBJ2-7 . TRBV10-3 TRBD2 TGTGCCAGCAGCTCGGGGGGGGGCGCGGTCCACGAGCAGTACTTC CASSSGGGAVHEQYF
TRBJ2-7 few TRBV19 TRBD1 TGTGCCAGTAGTACACACTACAGGGGGCTATACGAGCAGTACTTC CASSTHYRGLYEQYF
TRBJ1-1 . TRBV5-4 TRBD1 TGTGCCAGCAGCTTTACAGGGGGCGGTAGCACTGAAGCTTTCTTT CASSFTGGGSTEAFF
TRBJ1-4 few TRBV12-3/TRBV12-4 . TGTGCCAGCAGTGTTACTTATGAAAAACTGTTTTTT CASSVTYEKLFF
TRBJ2-7 . TRBV4-1 . TGCGCCAGCAGCCGGGAACTAGGCTCCTACGAGCAGTACTTC CASSRELGSYEQYF
TRBJ1-1 . TRBV6-5 . TGTGCCAGACACAGGGTTGACACTGAAGCTTTCTTT CARHRVDTEAFF
TRBJ1-2 . TRBV12-3/TRBV12-4 . TGTGCCAGCAGCCCCAGGGGAAACTATGGCTACACCTTC CASSPRGNYGYTF
TRBJ2-7 . TRBV4-2 . TGTGCCAGCAGCCAAGAGCAAACACGAAACTACGAGCAGTACTTC CASSQEQTRNYEQYF
TRBJ1-5 many TRBV29-1 . TGCAGCGTTGAACAGGTGGGCCAGCCCCAGCATTTT CSVEQVGQPQHF
TRBJ2-7 many TRBV10-3 . TGTGCCATCAGAGTCAGGGGCTACGAGCAGTACTTC CAIRVRGYEQYF
TRBJ2-6 . TRBV12-3/TRBV12-4 TRBD1 TGTGCCAGCAGTGAAGTCCAGGGGGCTTCTTTTGGGGCCAACGTCCTGACTTTC CASSEVQGASFGANVLTF
TRBJ2-7 . TRBV29-1 TRBD2 TGCAGCGTTGAACTAGCGGGAGGTTCCTACGAGCAGTACTTC CSVELAGGSYEQYF
TRBJ1-5 few TRBV7-8 . TGTGCCAGCAGCTTCCAGAGTCAGCCCCAGCATTTT CASSFQSQPQHF
TRBJ2-3 . TRBV7-9 . TGCGCCAGCAGCCCTCAACCGAGGGATACGCAGTATTTT CASSPQPRDTQYF
TRBJ2-7 . TRBV10-2 . TGCGCCAGTACGGCATGGCCAAACTCCTACGAGCAGTACTTC CASTAWPNSYEQYF
TRBJ2-7 few TRBV5-6 . TGTGCCAGCAGCTTGGATCAGACAGGCTTTGAGGAGCAGTACTTC CASSLDQTGFEEQYF
TRBJ1-2 few TRBV11-2 . TGTGCCAGCAGCTTGGTCGGGGAGGTGAACTATGGCTACACCTTC CASSLVGEVNYGYTF
TRBJ2-7 . TRBV7-9 TRBD1 TGTGCCAGCAGCTCAGGACAGGGCCTCTCCTACGAGCAGTACTTC CASSSGQGLSYEQYF
TRBJ1-2 . TRBV5-8 TRBD1 TGTGCCAGCAGCTTGGCCGTTGGACAGGGGGACTATGGCTACACCTTC CASSLAVGQGDYGYTF